Included here is one T cell receptor beta chain sequence, with context. The record originates from a study of blood T cell repertoires in COVID-19. Libraries were prepared by immunoSEQ multiplex PCR; TCRdb keeps only in-frame clonotypes and omits some of them. Among some 250,000 clones, roughly 87% were seen once, and the ten largest hold 0.65% to 0.9%. The sample comprised peripheral blood. This clonotype was obtained from a young woman with acute or convalescent COVID-19.

CDR3 DNA: TGTGCCAGCAGCCCGCAGTCCAGGGTTTGGGATACGCAGTATTTT. Amino acid sequence: CASSPQSRVWDTQYF. This chain links TRBV11-3 with TRBJ2-3; D may be TRBD1 (5 bases). Germline CDR1 SGHNT, CDR2 YENEEA. This CDR3 region has 15 residues. The germline V and J ends were trimmed by 5 bases and 6 bases, with 18 bases remaining between them.